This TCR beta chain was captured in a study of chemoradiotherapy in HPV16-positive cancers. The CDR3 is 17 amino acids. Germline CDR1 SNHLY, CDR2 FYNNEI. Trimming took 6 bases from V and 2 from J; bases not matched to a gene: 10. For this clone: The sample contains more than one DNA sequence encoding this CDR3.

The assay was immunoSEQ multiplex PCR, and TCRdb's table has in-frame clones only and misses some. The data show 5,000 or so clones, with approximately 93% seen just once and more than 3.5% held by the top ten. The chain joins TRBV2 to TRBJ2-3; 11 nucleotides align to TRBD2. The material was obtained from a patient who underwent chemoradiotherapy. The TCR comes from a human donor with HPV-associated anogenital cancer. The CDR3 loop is CASRSRASGGTTDTQYF. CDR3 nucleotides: TGTGCCAGCAGGTCGAGAGCTAGCGGGGGGACCACAGATACGCAGTATTTT. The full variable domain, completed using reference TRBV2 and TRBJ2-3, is EPEVTQTPSHQVTQMGQEVILRCVPISNHLYFYWYRQILGQKVEFLVSFYNNEISEKSEIFDDQFSVERPDGSNFTLKIRSTKLEDSAMYFCASRSRASGGTTDTQYFGPGTRLTVL.